These 4 T cell receptor beta chains came from one sample sequenced in a study of cytomegalovirus exposure and HLA in healthy donors. Amplification used 60 Vbeta primers and 13 Jbeta primers. Here immunoSEQ multiplex PCR was the method, and the copy in TCRdb shows in-frame clones only, minus some. This sample yields 200,000 to 250,000 clones, of which roughly four fifths are seen a single time; about a tenth belongs to the top ten. The sequenced sample was PBMCs. Every receptor here comes from a woman between 50 and 59 years old in good health and CMV-seropositive.

There are a few counts of this clone. The chain recombines TRBV4-3 with TRBJ1-2, with TRBD1 matching 8 bases. This CDR3 region has 14 residues. J gave up 4 bases and V 5 bases, and 6 bases lay outside the gene matches. Germline values: CDR1 LGHNA, CDR2 YSLEER. CDR3 region: CASSTRTGSYGYTF. As DNA, the CDR3 is TGCGCCAGCAGCACCCGGACAGGGAGCTATGGCTACACCTTC.

The chain combines TRBV11-2 with TRBJ2-7, with 9 bases identical to TRBD2. The trim removed 2 bases at V and 4 bases at J, leaving 3 bases unmatched. The CDR3 runs to 14 residues. The germline V gene has CDR1 SGHAT and CDR2 FQNNGV. DNA of the CDR3: TGTGCCAGCAGCTTAAGCGGGGGGCCGTACGAGCAGTACTTC. Protein sequence: CASSLSGGPYEQYF. The full variable domain, its missing parts supplied by reference TRBV11-2 and TRBJ2-7, is EAGVAQSPRYKIIEKRQSVAFWCNPISGHATLYWYQQILGQGPKLLIQFQNNGVVDDSQLPKDRFSAERLKGVDSTLKIQPAKLEDSAVYLCASSLSGGPYEQYFGPGTRLTVT.

The chain links TRBV4-1 to TRBJ2-2, with D possibly TRBD1 on 5 matching bases. The germline gives CDR1 MGHRA, CDR2 YSYEKL. The CDR3 length is 17 residues. V was trimmed by 1 base and J by 3 bases, leaving 15 bases between them. CDR3 bases: TGCGCCAGCAGCCAAGCCAGGGATTCCCGGGACACCGGGGAGCTGTTTTTT. As protein: CASSQARDSRDTGELFF.

With regard to this clone: A junction boundary mismatches the germline segment, possibly from a read error. Other nucleotide sequences from this sample produce the same CDR3. The chain has TRBV5-1 and TRBJ1-6; the D is unclear. The CDR3 runs to 15 residues. CDR1 and CDR2 from the germline V gene are SGHRS and YFSETQ. The CDR3 region is CASGLGPDNNSPLHF. In nucleotides, the CDR3 is TGCGCCAGCGGTCTGGGCCCCGACAATAATTCCCCCCTCCACTTT.